Each of the 11 T cell receptor beta chains below was sequenced from the same sample in a study of long-term antiretroviral therapy in people with HIV (dated by TCRdb to 2022 to 2024). The immunoSEQ hsTCRB v3.0 assay was used at survey level resolution to sequence the TRB variable region. TCRdb provides this immuneACCESS table in a form limited to in-frame rearrangements. Some clones are lacking; in checked studies, under half of them reflect an unresolved V gene, and why the rest are absent is not known. Here the sample has approximately 22,000 clones; around 84% occur a single time. The top ten hold around 3.3% of the sample. Sequencing used unsorted PBMCs, obtained 1.9 years after starting antiretroviral therapy. The receptors derive from a woman in her fifties or sixties with HIV.

The chain has TRBV5-4 and TRBJ2-7; no definite D call. This CDR3 comprises 13 residues. Germline V gene sequence: CDR1 SGHNT, CDR2 YYREEE (reference sequence). Trimming cost V 7 bases and J 4 bases, with 15 bases left between them. CDR3 residues: CASSIRDRYEQYF. The CDR3 DNA reads as TGTGCCAGCTCAATAAGGGATCGGTACGAGCAGTACTTC.

This chain uses TRBV6-5 with TRBJ1-1; D is possibly TRBD1 (6 bases). Per the germline V gene, CDR1 is MNHEY and CDR2 is SVGAGI. CDR3 length equals 13 residues. Trimming removed 0 bases from V and 8 bases from J, with 10 bases in between. The CDR3 here is CASSYSTGTEAFF. The CDR3 region has the DNA TGTGCCAGCAGTTACTCGACAGGCACGGAAGCTTTCTTT.

This clone was seen only a few times. This chain uses TRBV29-1 with TRBJ1-4, with D possibly TRBD1 on 6 matching bases. Trimming removed 6 bases from V and 8 bases from J, with 16 bases in between. The CDR3 runs 13 residues. The germline V gene has CDR1 SQVTM and CDR2 ANQGSEA. CDR3 DNA sequence: TGCAGCGTATTTACAGGGACGGACGAAAAACTGTTTTTT. This translates into CSVFTGTDEKLFF. Full variable domain (remainder filled in from reference TRBV29-1 and TRBJ1-4): SAVISQKPSRDICQRGTSLTIQCQVDSQVTMMFWYRQQPGQSLTLIATANQGSEATYESGFVIDKFPISRPNLTFSTLTVSNMSPEDSSIYLCSVFTGTDEKLFFGSGTQLSVL.

J is TRBJ2-7 and V is TRBV4-2; TRBD2 matches at 10 bases. The ends lost 3 bases at V and 0 bases at J; junction bases unmatched: 2. The germline V gene encodes CDR1 LGHNA and CDR2 YNFKEQ. The CDR3 sequence is 15 residues long. In nucleotides, the CDR3 is TGTGCCAGCAGCCAGGCTAGCGGGAGCTCCTACGAGCAGTACTTC. It codes for CASSQASGSSYEQYF.

This clone was recorded once. This chain uses TRBV6-6 with TRBJ1-4; no clear D. Germline loops: CDR1 MNHNY, CDR2 SVGAGI (reference sequence). Trimming took 0 bases from V and 7 from J, leaving 9 bases between them. The CDR3 is 14 residues long. The CDR3, as DNA: TGTGCCAGCAGTTACTCAAGGGTTGGTGAAAAACTGTTTTTT. Protein: CASSYSRVGEKLFF.

The CDR3 sequence is CASSSNLREPYNEQFF. In nucleotides, the CDR3 is TGTGCCAGCAGTTCAAATCTCCGGGAACCATACAATGAGCAGTTCTTC. J is TRBJ2-1 and V is TRBV28, with D perhaps TRBD2 (5 bases). V was clipped by 4 bases and J by 4 bases, with 17 bases between them. The germline CDR1 and CDR2 sequences are MDHEN and SYDVKM. The CDR3 runs 16 residues. The complete variable domain, with remaining parts taken from reference TRBV28 and TRBJ2-1, reads DVKVTQSSRYLVKRTGEKVFLECVQDMDHENMFWYRQDPGLGLRLIYFSYDVKMKEKGDIPEGYSVSREKKERFSLILESASTNQTSMYLCASSSNLREPYNEQFFGPGTRLTVL.

V usage is TRBV7-3 and J usage is TRBJ1-4; D possibly corresponds to TRBD1 (6 bases). From germline, CDR1 is SGHTA and CDR2 FQGTGA. With 2 bases removed from V and 8 bases from J, the gap between germline ends came to 15 bases. The CDR3 totals 15 residues. CDR3 DNA sequence: TGTGCCAGCAGCTTAGTTCCAGGGGAGGAAGAAAAACTGTTTTTT. This translates into CASSLVPGEEEKLFF.

The chain links TRBV4-3 to TRBJ1-6; no firm D call. The CDR3 spans 14 residues. CDR1 is LGHNA, CDR2 YSLEER, per germline. Trimming left V 6 bases short and J 4 bases short, with 10 bases between. The CDR3 DNA is TGCGCCAGCAGGGAAAGGGATTATAATTCACCCCTCCACTTT. Its protein is CASRERDYNSPLHF.

V gene TRBV6-6 combines with J gene TRBJ1-6, with D unclear. V was trimmed by 0 bases and J by 4 bases, leaving 7 bases between them. CDR3 length: 15 residues. Germline assignment: CDR1 MNHNY and CDR2 SVGAGI (reference sequence). The CDR3 DNA is TGTGCCAGCAGTTACTCGCCGGGGTATAATTCACCCCTCCACTTT. This codes for CASSYSPGYNSPLHF.

This sequence joins TRBV4-3 and TRBJ1-1; D possibly corresponds to TRBD1 (5 bases). This CDR3 comprises 15 residues. From germline, CDR1 is LGHNA and CDR2 YSLEER. V was clipped by 1 base and J by 1 base, with 10 bases between them. The CDR3 spells CASSQVGAGNTEAFF. In nucleotides, the CDR3 is TGCGCCAGCAGCCAAGTAGGGGCCGGGAACACTGAAGCTTTCTTT.

The chain combines TRBV28 with TRBJ1-2, with 7 positions matching TRBD1. The length of the CDR3 is 14 residues. V trimming: 2 bases; J trimming: 6 bases; junction bases outside the gene matches: 6. CDR1 and CDR2 from the germline V gene are MDHEN and SYDVKM. This chain's CDR3 is CASSLPGGEDGYTF. CDR3 sequence (DNA): TGTGCCAGCAGTTTACCAGGGGGAGAAGATGGCTACACCTTC.